The 19 T cell receptor beta chains below all came from one sample that was sequenced in a study of cytomegalovirus exposure and HLA in healthy donors. The PCR contained 60 Vbeta and 13 Jbeta primers. TCRdb keeps only in-frame clones here, not all; method: immunoSEQ multiplex PCR. The sample consists of 170,000 or so clones, about 86% of them appearing once. Sequencing input: PBMCs. The receptors were gathered from a woman aged 18-29 years in good health and CMV-seronegative.

This chain connects TRBV4-1 to TRBJ1-2; weak D call: TRBD1 (6 bases). The V end was cut by 8 bases, the J end by 7 bases, with 20 bases between. The CDR3 length is 14 residues. CDR1 and CDR2 from the germline V gene are MGHRA and YSYEKL. The CDR3 coding sequence is TGCGCCAGCCGGGACATAGGGCAGAGCTCTGGCTACACCTTC. Protein: CASRDIGQSSGYTF.

The J gene is TRBJ1-1, the V gene TRBV5-1, with a tentative D call TRBD1 (6 bases). The germline V gene encodes CDR1 SGHRS and CDR2 YFSETQ. The CDR3 length is 13 residues. Between the trimmed V and J ends, which lost 3 bases and 3 bases, there was a span of 9 bases. The DNA for the CDR3 is TGCGCCAGCAGCTCAGGGGTGGACACTGAAGCTTTCTTT. Translation gives CASSSGVDTEAFF.

The chain joins TRBV6-1 to TRBJ2-7, with no clear D. V lost 3 bases to trimming and J lost 0 bases, with 12 bases between them. Germline V CDR1 and CDR2: MNHNS, SASEGT. The CDR3 is made up of 15 amino acids. The DNA of the CDR3 is TGTGCCAGCAGTGAGGCAGTGGTCCTCTCCTACGAGCAGTACTTC. Protein sequence: CASSEAVVLSYEQYF.

J is TRBJ2-1 and V is TRBV9; 7 bases are a match to TRBD2. The CDR3 extends over 14 amino acids. Germline lookup yields CDR1 SGDLS and CDR2 YYNGEE. Trimming cost V 2 bases and J 3 bases; bases outside gene matches: 2. CDR3 sequence reads: CASSVGGVYNEQFF. The DNA of the CDR3 is TGTGCCAGCAGCGTTGGGGGGGTCTACAATGAGCAGTTCTTC.

V and J are TRBV18 and TRBJ1-1; 11 positions match TRBD1. This CDR3 spans 16 amino acids. Germline-derived CDR1 and CDR2 are KGHSH and LQKENI. V dropped 3 bases and J dropped 3; count of bases not matched to a gene: 6. The DNA of the CDR3 is TGTGCCAGCTCACCTTTGTCGGACAGGGGGCACACTGAAGCTTTCTTT. Amino acids: CASSPLSDRGHTEAFF.

This chain links TRBV2 with TRBJ1-5; 7 bases are shared with TRBD1. Germline loops: CDR1 SNHLY, CDR2 FYNNEI. The ends lost 4 bases at V and 5 bases at J; junction bases unmatched: 8. There are 15 residues in the CDR3. The CDR3 reads CASSVRQGVYQPQHF. As DNA, the CDR3 is TGTGCCAGCAGTGTCCGACAGGGTGTTTATCAGCCCCAGCATTTT.

The chain uses TRBV4-1 and TRBJ2-7; 8 bases agree with TRBD2. Germline lookup yields CDR1 MGHRA and CDR2 YSYEKL. CDR3 size: 17 residues. With V trimmed by 4 bases and J by 2 bases, 13 bases remained unmatched. CDR3 in DNA: TGCGCCAGCAGCCCTTCGGGCCGACTAGCGCCGGCCTACGAGCAGTACTTC. Its protein product is CASSPSGRLAPAYEQYF.

The V call is TRBV5-4, the J call TRBJ2-7; D not certain. The CDR3 is 15 residues long. V shed 4 bases and J shed 2 bases, with 16 bases lying between them. CDR1 and CDR2 (germline): SGHNT, YYREEE (reference sequence). The CDR3 region is CASSPSSSDTYEQYF. CDR3 nucleotides: TGTGCCAGCAGCCCGTCGTCAAGTGACACCTACGAGCAGTACTTC.

The chain carries TRBV29-1 and TRBJ2-7; 11 bases agree with TRBD1. The V gene's germline CDR1 is SQVTM and CDR2 ANQGSEA. V was pared by 4 bases and J by 5 bases, with 7 bases of the junction left unmatched. This CDR3 has 14 amino acids. The CDR3 loop is CSVGLGQGVHEQYF. In DNA form, the CDR3 reads TGCAGCGTTGGGTTGGGACAGGGGGTACACGAGCAGTACTTC.

The chain joins TRBV5-1 to TRBJ1-2, with 10 bases that match TRBD1. V trimming: 4 bases; J trimming: 8 bases; junction bases outside the gene matches: 2. The CDR3 sequence is 12 residues long. Germline lookup yields CDR1 SGHRS and CDR2 YFSETQ. CDR3 protein: CASSPTGGGYTF. CDR3 coding DNA: TGCGCCAGCAGCCCGACAGGGGGCGGCTACACCTTC. Filled out from reference TRBV5-1 and TRBJ1-2, the complete variable domain reads KAGVTQTPRYLIKTRGQQVTLSCSPISGHRSVSWYQQTPGQGLQFLFEYFSETQRNKGNFPGRFSGRQFSNSRSEMNVSTLELGDSALYLCASSPTGGGYTFGSGTRLTVV.

The chain uses TRBV6-4 and TRBJ1-6, with D uncertain. V shed 6 bases and J shed 8 bases, with 11 bases lying between them. The CDR3 has 13 amino acids. Germline V lookup: CDR1 MRHNA, CDR2 SNTAGT. The CDR3 is CASSPRADSPLHF. CDR3 in DNA: TGTGCCAGCAGCCCACGCGCCGATTCACCCCTCCACTTT.

The chain employs TRBV27 and TRBJ1-5; D not certain. Germline V lookup: CDR1 MNHEY, CDR2 SMNVEV (reference sequence). CDR3 length: 15 amino acids. The V end was cut by 5 bases, the J end by 2 bases, with 13 bases between. In DNA form, the CDR3 reads TGTGCCAGCAGTGCCTTGGGAGGTGGCAATCAGCCCCAGCATTTT. Protein product: CASSALGGGNQPQHF.

This clone appeared a single time. The chain employs TRBV4-2 and TRBJ2-1; D unclear. Germline loops: CDR1 LGHNA, CDR2 YNFKEQ. Between the trimmed V and J ends, which lost 0 bases and 14 bases, there was a span of 17 bases. This CDR3 contains 14 residues. Here the CDR3 reads CASSQDRLVPDKFF. CDR3 sequence (DNA): TGTGCCAGCAGCCAAGATCGACTTGTCCCCGATAAGTTCTTC.

This clone was recorded only once. The CDR3 protein is CASSYFRAGELFF. The CDR3 coding sequence is TGTGCCAGCAGTTACTTCAGGGCGGGGGAGCTGTTTTTT. The J gene is TRBJ2-2, the V gene TRBV6-5, with D possibly matching TRBD1 (5 bases). The CDR3 spans 13 residues. Trimming took 1 base from V and 8 from J, leaving 8 bases between them. CDR1 and CDR2 (germline): MNHEY, SVGAGI.

The genes are TRBV2 and TRBJ2-7; D is perhaps TRBD1 (6 bases). The V gene lost 6 bases and the J gene lost 2 bases, with 14 bases spanning the gap. The CDR3 runs 14 residues. Germline-derived CDR1 and CDR2 are SNHLY and FYNNEI. CDR3 sequence: CASRYNAGAYEQYF. The CDR3 nucleotides are TGTGCCAGCAGGTACAATGCAGGGGCCTACGAGCAGTACTTC. The full variable domain, its missing parts supplied by reference TRBV2 and TRBJ2-7, is EPEVTQTPSHQVTQMGQEVILRCVPISNHLYFYWYRQILGQKVEFLVSFYNNEISEKSEIFDDQFSVERPDGSNFTLKIRSTKLEDSAMYFCASRYNAGAYEQYFGPGTRLTVT.

This chain links TRBV28 with TRBJ2-3; 13 bases map to TRBD2. The CDR3 runs to 16 residues. V lost 6 bases and J lost 3; bases outside the gene matches: 6. Germline V gives CDR1 MDHEN, CDR2 SYDVKM. CDR3 sequence: CASRSTSGGGTDTQYF. CDR3 nucleotides: TGTGCCAGCAGATCAACTAGCGGGGGGGGGACAGATACGCAGTATTTT.

The chain links TRBV5-4 to TRBJ2-7, with 9 bases aligning to TRBD1. The CDR3 totals 14 residues. J was trimmed by 1 base and V by 4 bases; bases with no gene match: 3. Per the germline V gene, CDR1 is SGHNT and CDR2 is YYREEE (reference sequence). CDR3 DNA sequence: TGTGCCAGCAGCCTGGGACAGGGTTCCTACGAGCAGTACTTC. Translating it yields CASSLGQGSYEQYF.

This clone was recorded once. V usage is TRBV15 and J usage is TRBJ2-5; TRBD1 is a possible D gene (7 bases). Germline lookup yields CDR1 LNHNV and CDR2 YYDKDF (reference sequence). The CDR3 spans 15 residues. Trimming took 3 bases from V and 11 from J, leaving 22 bases between them. The CDR3 spells CATSRGLEGAREQYF. The CDR3 region has the DNA TGTGCCACCAGCAGGGGCTTGGAGGGGGCAAGGGAGCAGTACTTC.

The chain uses TRBV2 and TRBJ2-5; 10 nucleotides align to TRBD1. The J call may be faulty, since TRBJ2-7 better matches the DNA end. There are 15 residues in the CDR3. Germline V gene lookup returns CDR1 SNHLY and CDR2 FYNNEI. CDR3 sequence (DNA): TGTGCCAGCTCCAACCAGGGACAGGGGATCTACGAGCAGTACTTC. Protein product: CASSNQGQGIYEQYF.